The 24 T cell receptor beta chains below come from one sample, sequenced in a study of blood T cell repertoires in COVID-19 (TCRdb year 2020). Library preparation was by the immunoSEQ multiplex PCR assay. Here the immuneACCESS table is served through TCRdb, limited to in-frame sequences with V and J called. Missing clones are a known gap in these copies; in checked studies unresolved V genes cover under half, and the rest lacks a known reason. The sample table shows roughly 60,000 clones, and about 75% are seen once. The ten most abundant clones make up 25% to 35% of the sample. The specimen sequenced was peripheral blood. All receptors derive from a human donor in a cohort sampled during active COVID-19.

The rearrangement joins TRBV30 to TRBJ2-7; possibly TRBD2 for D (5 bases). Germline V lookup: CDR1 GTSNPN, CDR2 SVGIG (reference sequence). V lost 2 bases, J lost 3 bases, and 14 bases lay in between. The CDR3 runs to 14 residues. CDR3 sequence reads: CAWSPEGVGYEQYF. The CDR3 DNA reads TGTGCCTGGAGTCCCGAGGGAGTCGGCTACGAGCAGTACTTC.

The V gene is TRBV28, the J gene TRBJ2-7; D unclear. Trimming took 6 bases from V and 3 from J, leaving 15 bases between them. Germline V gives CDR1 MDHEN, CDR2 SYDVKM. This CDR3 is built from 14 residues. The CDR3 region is CASRPLGTSYEQYF. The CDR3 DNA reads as TGTGCCAGCAGACCCTTGGGCACGAGCTACGAGCAGTACTTC.

Here the CDR3 reads CASSVGTVNTGELFF. In DNA form, the CDR3 reads TGTGCCAGCAGCGTAGGGACAGTGAACACCGGGGAGCTGTTTTTT. The J gene is TRBJ2-2, the V gene TRBV9; the D gene is possibly TRBD1 (6 bases). V was cut by 0 bases and J by 1 base, with 7 bases left in between. There are 15 residues in the CDR3. Looked up from germline, CDR1 is SGDLS and CDR2 is YYNGEE.

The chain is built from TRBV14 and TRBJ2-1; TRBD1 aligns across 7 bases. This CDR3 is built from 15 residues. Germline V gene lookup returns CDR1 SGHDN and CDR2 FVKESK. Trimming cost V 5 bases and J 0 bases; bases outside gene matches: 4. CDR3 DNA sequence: TGTGCCAGCAGCTATCGACAGGGCTCCTACAATGAGCAGTTCTTC. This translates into CASSYRQGSYNEQFF.

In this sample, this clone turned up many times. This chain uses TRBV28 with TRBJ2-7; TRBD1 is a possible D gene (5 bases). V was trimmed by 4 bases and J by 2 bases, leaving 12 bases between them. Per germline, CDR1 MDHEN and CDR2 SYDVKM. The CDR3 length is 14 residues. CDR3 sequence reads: CASSSGRTTYEQYF. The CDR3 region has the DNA TGTGCCAGCAGTTCTGGCAGGACAACCTACGAGCAGTACTTC.

The CDR3 loop is CASSLRSGLNTEAFF. In DNA form, the CDR3 reads TGTGCCAGCAGCTTAAGATCCGGTCTGAACACTGAAGCTTTCTTT. This rearrangement joins TRBV7-9 to TRBJ1-1, with D uncertain. CDR1 and CDR2 from the germline V gene are SEHNR and FQNEAQ (reference sequence). The CDR3 loop spans 15 amino acids. V lost 2 bases and J lost 0, with 10 bases in between.

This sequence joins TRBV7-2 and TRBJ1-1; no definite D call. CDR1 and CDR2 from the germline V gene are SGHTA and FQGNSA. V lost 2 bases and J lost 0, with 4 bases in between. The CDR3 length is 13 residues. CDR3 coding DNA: TGTGCCAGCAGCTTACAGGTGAACACTGAAGCTTTCTTT. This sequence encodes CASSLQVNTEAFF.

The CDR3 DNA reads as TGTGCCAGCGCTTTCGGAGGGCGGGCGCTACAGGGCTACACCTTC. Protein sequence: CASAFGGRALQGYTF. V is TRBV28 and J is TRBJ1-2; D not resolved. The germline V gene has CDR1 MDHEN and CDR2 SYDVKM. The CDR3 totals 15 residues. V lost 8 bases, J lost 8 bases, and 24 bases lay in between.

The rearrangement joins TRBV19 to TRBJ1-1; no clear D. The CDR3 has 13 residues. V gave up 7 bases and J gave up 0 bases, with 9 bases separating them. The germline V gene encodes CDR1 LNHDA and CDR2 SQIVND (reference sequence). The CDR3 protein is CASKSGLNTEAFF. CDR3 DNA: TGTGCCAGTAAGAGCGGTCTGAACACTGAAGCTTTCTTT. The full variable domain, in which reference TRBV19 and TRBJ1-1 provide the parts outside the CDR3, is DGGITQSPKYLFRKEGQNVTLSCEQNLNHDAMYWYRQDPGQGLRLIYYSQIVNDFQKGDIAEGYSVSREKKESFPLTVTSAQKNPTAFYLCASKSGLNTEAFFGQGTRLTVV.

CDR3 sequence reads: CASSEALQETQYF. The CDR3, as DNA: TGTGCCAGCAGTGAAGCCTTGCAAGAGACCCAGTACTTC. This rearrangement joins TRBV2 to TRBJ2-5; D is unresolved. CDR1 and CDR2 from the germline V gene are SNHLY and FYNNEI. The CDR3 consists of 13 residues. The germline V and J ends were trimmed by 0 bases and 2 bases, with 4 bases remaining between them.

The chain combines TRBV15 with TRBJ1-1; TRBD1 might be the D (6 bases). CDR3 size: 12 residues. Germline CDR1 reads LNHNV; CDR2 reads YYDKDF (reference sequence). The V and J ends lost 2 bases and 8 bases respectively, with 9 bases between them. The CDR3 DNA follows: TGTGCCACCAGCAGAACCGGGACAGAAGCTTTCTTT. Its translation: CATSRTGTEAFF.

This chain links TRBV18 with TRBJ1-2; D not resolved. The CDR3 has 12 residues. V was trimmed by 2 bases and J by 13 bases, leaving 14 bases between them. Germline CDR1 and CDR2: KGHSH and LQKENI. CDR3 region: CASSPGGLLGTF. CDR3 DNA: TGTGCCAGCTCACCAGGAGGTTTACTCGGCACCTTC.

In DNA form, the CDR3 reads TGTGCCAGTAGTCTCAGGGGAACCCACGAGCAGTACTTC. Amino acids: CASSLRGTHEQYF. This sequence joins TRBV19 and TRBJ2-7; D may be TRBD1 (6 bases). The CDR3 has 13 residues. The germline V gene has CDR1 LNHDA and CDR2 SQIVND (reference sequence). V lost 5 bases to trimming and J lost 5 bases, with 13 bases between them.

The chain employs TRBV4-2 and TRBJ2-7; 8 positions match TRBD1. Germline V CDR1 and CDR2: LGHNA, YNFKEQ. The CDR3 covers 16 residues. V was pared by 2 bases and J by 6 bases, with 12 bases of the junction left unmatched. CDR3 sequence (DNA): TGTGCCAGCAGCCAAACCCCGGGACAGGCAAATCTCGAGCAGTACTTC. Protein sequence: CASSQTPGQANLEQYF.

The CDR3 here is CASSLTQGAEGYTF. The DNA for the CDR3 is TGCGCCAGCAGCCTCACTCAGGGGGCAGAAGGCTACACCTTC. The rearrangement uses TRBV10-2 and TRBJ1-2; TRBD1 matches at 8 bases. Germline V gene lookup returns CDR1 WSHSY and CDR2 SAAADI. CDR3 length: 14 amino acids. Trimming removed 6 bases from V and 8 bases from J; junction bases left unmatched: 11.

CDR3 loop: CSVAGPALSEAFF. DNA for the CDR3: TGCAGCGTTGCAGGCCCCGCGCTTTCTGAAGCTTTCTTT. The V gene is TRBV29-1, the J gene TRBJ1-1; no definite D call. The V end lost 4 bases, the J end lost 6 bases, and 15 bases lay between the germline ends. CDR1 is SQVTM and CDR2 is ANQGSEA in the germline V gene. This CDR3 contains 13 residues.

CDR3 sequence reads: CASSPVGDEQFF. DNA of the CDR3: TGTGCCAGCTCACCGGTCGGAGATGAGCAGTTCTTC. This chain uses TRBV18 with TRBJ2-1; D not certain. Germline CDR1 is KGHSH and CDR2 is LQKENI. The CDR3 sequence is 12 residues long. Trimming removed 3 bases at V and 8 bases at J, with 8 bases between.

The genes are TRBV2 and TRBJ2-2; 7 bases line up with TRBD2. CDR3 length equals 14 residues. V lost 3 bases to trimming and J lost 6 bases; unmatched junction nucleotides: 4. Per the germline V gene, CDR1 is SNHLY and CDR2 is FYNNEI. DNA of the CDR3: TGTGCCAGCAGTGAGGCAGGGAGGGCCGGGGAGCTGTTTTTT. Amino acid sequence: CASSEAGRAGELFF.

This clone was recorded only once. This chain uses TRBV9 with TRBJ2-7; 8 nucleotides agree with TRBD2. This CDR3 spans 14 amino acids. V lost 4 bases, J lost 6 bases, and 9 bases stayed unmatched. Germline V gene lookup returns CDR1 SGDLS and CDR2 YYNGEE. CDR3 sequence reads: CASSSSGGRSEQYF. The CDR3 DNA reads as TGTGCCAGCAGCTCAAGCGGGGGAAGGAGCGAGCAGTACTTC. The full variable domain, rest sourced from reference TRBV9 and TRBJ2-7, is DSGVTQTPKHLITATGQRVTLRCSPRSGDLSVYWYQQSLDQGLQFLIQYYNGEERAKGNILERFSAQQFPDLHSELNLSSLELGDSALYFCASSSSGGRSEQYFGPGTRLTVT.

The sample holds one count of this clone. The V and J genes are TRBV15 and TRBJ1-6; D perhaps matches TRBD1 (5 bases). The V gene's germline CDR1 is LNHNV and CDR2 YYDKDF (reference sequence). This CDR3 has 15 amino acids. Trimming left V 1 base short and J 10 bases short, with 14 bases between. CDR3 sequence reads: CATSRGTAGWSPLHF. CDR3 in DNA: TGTGCCACCAGCAGAGGAACTGCAGGGTGGTCACCCCTCCACTTT.

The chain's CDR3 is CASGLEGVDNEQFF. The CDR3 DNA sequence: TGTGCTAGTGGTTTGGAGGGGGTTGACAATGAGCAGTTCTTC. The V and J genes are TRBV12-5 and TRBJ2-1; TRBD1 is a possible D gene (6 bases). Trimming cost V 1 base and J 5 bases, with 9 bases left between them. The CDR3 is 14 amino acids. Per germline, CDR1 LGHNT and CDR2 FRNRAP.

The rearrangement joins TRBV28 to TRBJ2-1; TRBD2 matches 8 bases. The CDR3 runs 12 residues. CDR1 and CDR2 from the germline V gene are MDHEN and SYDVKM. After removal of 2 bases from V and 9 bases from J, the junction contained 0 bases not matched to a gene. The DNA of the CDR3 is TGTGCCAGCAGTTTAAGCGGGAGTGAGCAGTTCTTC. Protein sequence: CASSLSGSEQFF.

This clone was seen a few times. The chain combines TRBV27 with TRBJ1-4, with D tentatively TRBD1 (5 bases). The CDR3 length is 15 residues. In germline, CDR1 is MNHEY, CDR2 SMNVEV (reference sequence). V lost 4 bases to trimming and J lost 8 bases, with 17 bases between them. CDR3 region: CASSSYQGAGEKLFF. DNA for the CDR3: TGTGCCAGCAGTTCATATCAAGGGGCTGGGGAAAAACTGTTTTTT.

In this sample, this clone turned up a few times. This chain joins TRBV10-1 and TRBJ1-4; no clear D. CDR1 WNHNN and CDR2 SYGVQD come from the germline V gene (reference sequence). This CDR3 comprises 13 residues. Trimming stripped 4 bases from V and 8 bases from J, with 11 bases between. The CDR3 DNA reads TGCGCCAGCAGTGGGTCATCACAGGAAAAACTGTTTTTT. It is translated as CASSGSSQEKLFF.